This T cell receptor (beta chain) appears in the sequencing data of a study of cytomegalovirus exposure and HLA in healthy donors. The PCR had 60 Vbeta and 13 Jbeta primers. Sequencing used immunoSEQ multiplex PCR; TCRdb keeps in-frame clones, though not all of them. Here the sample spans 250,000 to 300,000 clones, nearly 95% being singletons. As concerns this clone: No antigen is known for it.

Study-level findings and limits: In a later analysis, TCR beta V- and J-gene trimming showed a link to a missense DCLRE1C variant. In vitro data verified three CMV-associated chains as specific for CMV antigens.

CDR1 and CDR2 (germline): SGHDT, YYEEEE. The ends were cut back, 0 bases at V and 1 base at J, with 7 bases in the middle. This CDR3 is built from 14 residues. The chain has TRBV5-6 and TRBJ2-5; D is perhaps TRBD2 (6 bases). The sequencing input was PBMCs. This TCR was sampled from a girl aged 2-10 years in good health and CMV-seronegative. CDR3 sequence: CASSLGTTQETQYF. CDR3 bases: TGTGCCAGCAGCTTGGGGACTACCCAAGAGACCCAGTACTTC.